This T cell receptor (beta chain) was recorded in a study of OX40 agonist ivuxolimab in advanced cancers. Across the study: 40% to 50% of patients had received prior checkpoint inhibitor therapy. Study-wide results and limits: Compared with CD4+, CD8+ T cells on average had more expanded clones. Clonal expansion from baseline to week 6 occurred in both CD4+ and CD8+ T cells.

The CDR3 has 16 amino acids. The V gene end was trimmed by 5 bases and the J gene end by 0 bases; junction bases not matched to a gene: 9. Germline assignment: CDR1 MNHEY and CDR2 SMNVEV (reference sequence). Note on this clone: No antigen is known for it.

Sequencing used immunoSEQ multiplex PCR; TCRdb keeps in-frame clones, though not all of them. The table lists 100,000 or so clones, about 88% of them singletons. The input for sequencing was CD4+ or CD8+ T cells sorted from blood, taken in a trial of the OX40 agonist ivuxolimab. The sequence derives from an adult with an advanced solid tumor such as melanoma, head and neck, liver or kidney cancer. V and J are TRBV27 and TRBJ1-1; 7 bases are a match to TRBD1. CDR3 DNA sequence: TGTGCCAGCAGTCCGAGGACAGGAATCATGAACACTGAAGCTTTCTTT. This gives the protein CASSPRTGIMNTEAFF.